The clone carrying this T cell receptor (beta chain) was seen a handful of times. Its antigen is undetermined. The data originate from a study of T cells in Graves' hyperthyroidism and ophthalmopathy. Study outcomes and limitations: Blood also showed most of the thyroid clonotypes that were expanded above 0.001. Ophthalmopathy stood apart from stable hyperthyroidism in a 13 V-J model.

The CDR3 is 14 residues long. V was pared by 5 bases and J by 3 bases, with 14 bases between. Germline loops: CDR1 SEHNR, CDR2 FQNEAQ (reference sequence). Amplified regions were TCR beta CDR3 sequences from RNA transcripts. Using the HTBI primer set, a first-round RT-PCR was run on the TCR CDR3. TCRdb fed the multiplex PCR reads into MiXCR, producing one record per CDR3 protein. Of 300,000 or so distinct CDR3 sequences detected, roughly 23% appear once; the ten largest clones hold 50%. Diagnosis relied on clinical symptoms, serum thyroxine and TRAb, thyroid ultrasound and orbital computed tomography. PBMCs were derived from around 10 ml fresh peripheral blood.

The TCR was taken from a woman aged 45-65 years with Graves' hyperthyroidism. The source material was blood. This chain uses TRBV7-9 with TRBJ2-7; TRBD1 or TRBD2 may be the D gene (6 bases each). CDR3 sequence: CASSTVGGIYEQYF. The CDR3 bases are TGTGCCAGCAGCACCGTAGGGGGGATCTACGAGCAGTACTTC.